This TCR beta chain was recorded in a study of OX40 agonist ivuxolimab in advanced cancers. CDR1 is MDHEN, CDR2 SYDVKM, per germline. This CDR3 comprises 16 residues. Trimming took off 6 bases at V and 1 base at J, with 16 bases between the two ends. Libraries were prepared by immunoSEQ multiplex PCR; TCRdb keeps only in-frame clonotypes and omits some of them. Of more than 70,000 clones detected, approximately 90% appear once; the ten largest clones hold around 0.35%. The sequencing here drew on CD4+ or CD8+ T cells sorted from blood, taken in a trial of the OX40 agonist ivuxolimab. This TCR derives from an adult with an advanced solid tumor such as melanoma, head and neck, liver or kidney cancer. The rearrangement links TRBV28 to TRBJ2-1; D possibly corresponds to TRBD2 (6 bases). The CDR3 reads CASRGAGGPSYNEQFF. The DNA for the CDR3 is TGTGCCAGCAGGGGAGCGGGCGGACCTTCCTACAATGAGCAGTTCTTC.